The rows below give T cell receptor beta chains drawn from one sample of a study of CD8 T cells in ankylosing spondylitis. One entry per CDR3 protein results from TCRdb running MiXCR on the 5' RACE reads. The table shows about 540,000 distinct CDR3 sequences, with about an eighth occurring only once. Sequencing used blood, either unsorted or a sorted T cell fraction (not recorded which). Receptor source: a male donor with ankylosing spondylitis. The CDR3 runs from the conserved cysteine through the conserved F or W. D genes are given only for firm matches. The listing skips clone size in some rows; elsewhere it reads once, few, many or a size class.

cdr3_aa	cdr3_nt	j_call	clone_size	v_call	d_call
CATSRGLVPTDTQYF	TGTGCCACCAGCAGGGGACTAGTACCCACAGATACGCAGTATTTT	TRBJ2-3	many	TRBV15	TRBD2
CASSLFTSGSGDEQYF	TGCGCCAGCAGCTTGTTTACTAGTGGGAGCGGCGACGAGCAGTACTTC	TRBJ2-7	few	TRBV5-1	.
CSAIDPSGHRSSYNEQFF	TGCAGTGCTATCGACCCTAGCGGCCACAGGAGCTCCTACAATGAGCAGTTCTTC	TRBJ2-1	few	TRBV20-1	TRBD2
CASRLALTGYGYTF	TGTGCCAGCAGACTAGCCCTCACTGGCTATGGCTACACCTTC	TRBJ1-2	.	TRBV7-2	.
CASSSSGARSDTQYF	TGCGCCAGCAGCTCATCAGGGGCCCGGTCAGATACGCAGTATTTT	TRBJ2-3	few	TRBV5-1	.
CASSTRSNRSKRERHEQYF	TGTGCCAGCAGCACGAGATCCAACCGATCGAAGCGGGAAAGGCACGAGCAGTACTTC	TRBJ2-7	.	TRBV21-1	.
CASSQPTGTGDSGANVLTF	TGTGCCAGCAGTCAACCAACCGGGACAGGTGACTCTGGGGCCAACGTCCTGACTTTC	TRBJ2-6	few	TRBV27	TRBD1
CATSSGTGYDTQYF	TGTGCCACTTCTAGCGGGACAGGGTACGATACGCAGTATTTT	TRBJ2-3	.	TRBV24-1	.
CASSLGGYVTEAFF	TGTGCCAGCAGCTTAGGGGGCTACGTCACTGAAGCTTTCTTT	TRBJ1-1	.	TRBV7-9	.
CASSLVGLAPDTQYF	TGCGCCAGCAGCTTGGTGGGACTAGCGCCAGATACGCAGTATTTT	TRBJ2-3	.	TRBV5-1	TRBD2
CRARVPGQGDTDTQYF	TGCAGAGCTAGGGTCCCCGGACAGGGGGACACAGATACGCAGTATTTT	TRBJ2-3	few	TRBV20-1	TRBD1
CSAPLWEGLKTQYF	TGCAGTGCTCCCCTCTGGGAGGGCCTAAAGACCCAGTACTTC	TRBJ2-5	.	TRBV20-1	TRBD2
CASSLTGAQSSEAFF	TGTGCCAGCAGCCTGACCGGGGCCCAGAGCTCTGAAGCTTTCTTT	TRBJ1-1	few	TRBV7-8	.
CASSEYAETNEKLFF	TGTGCCAGCAGTGAATATGCGGAGACTAATGAAAAACTGTTTTTT	TRBJ1-4	few	TRBV25-1	.
CASSFRDRDYEQYF	TGTGCCAGCAGTTTTCGGGACAGGGACTACGAGCAGTACTTC	TRBJ2-7	few	TRBV12-3/TRBV12-4	TRBD1
CASSPRGLADQETQYF	TGTGCCAGCAGCCCAAGGGGGCTAGCGGACCAAGAGACCCAGTACTTC	TRBJ2-5	.	TRBV7-2	.
CASSLELAGDIQYF	TGCGCCAGCAGCTTGGAACTAGCGGGAGACATTCAGTACTTC	TRBJ2-4	.	TRBV5-1	TRBD2
CASSPRTSPEQYF	TGTGCCAGCAGCCCCCGTACCTCCCCCGAGCAGTACTTC	TRBJ2-7	few	TRBV7-8	.
CASSVGGLAFTDTQYF	TGTGCCAGCAGTGTTGGTGGGCTAGCCTTCACAGATACGCAGTATTTT	TRBJ2-3	few	TRBV6-1	.
CASSNPGLADYEQYF	TGTGCCAGCAGTAACCCGGGACTAGCGGACTACGAGCAGTACTTC	TRBJ2-7	.	TRBV28	TRBD2
CASSLPFSGSHTDTQYF	TGTGCCAGCAGTTTACCCTTCAGCGGGAGTCACACAGATACGCAGTATTTT	TRBJ2-3	few	TRBV27	TRBD2
CSAPRQGGLNQPQHF	TGCAGTGCTCCTCGACAGGGTGGGCTCAATCAGCCCCAGCATTTT	TRBJ1-5	.	TRBV20-1	TRBD1
CASSWGHRDATEAFF	TGCGCCAGCAGCTGGGGACACAGGGATGCCACTGAAGCTTTCTTT	TRBJ1-1	few	TRBV5-1	.
CASSDGEVYEQYF	TGTGCCAGCAGTGATGGGGAGGTCTACGAGCAGTACTTC	TRBJ2-7	.	TRBV2	.
CASSLGFQDVGTQYF	TGCGCCAGCAGCTTGGGGTTCCAGGACGTGGGGACCCAGTACTTC	TRBJ2-5	many	TRBV5-1	.
CASSLLRTSGSQLVAKNIQYF	TGTGCCAGCAGCTTACTCCGGACTAGCGGGAGTCAGCTGGTAGCCAAAAACATTCAGTACTTC	TRBJ2-4	.	TRBV11-2	TRBD2
CASSCRGCANTEAFF	TGTGCCAGCAGCTGCCGCGGGTGCGCGAACACTGAAGCTTTCTTT	TRBJ1-1	.	TRBV13	.
CASSSNRGQSYGYTF	TGCGCCAGCAGCTCAAACAGGGGGCAGAGCTATGGCTACACCTTC	TRBJ1-2	many	TRBV5-1	TRBD1
CASRHDGVSEAFF	TGTGCCAGCAGACACGACGGGGTATCTGAAGCTTTCTTT	TRBJ1-1	few	TRBV6-6	.
CASSPRTSGSPDEQFF	TGCGCCAGCAGCCCAAGGACTAGCGGGAGTCCAGATGAGCAGTTCTTC	TRBJ2-1	many	TRBV5-1	TRBD2
CSVVPQGADTEAFF	TGCAGCGTTGTCCCCCAGGGGGCAGACACTGAAGCTTTCTTT	TRBJ1-1	.	TRBV29-1	TRBD1
CAISETGSGNTIYF	TGTGCCATCAGTGAAACAGGTTCTGGAAACACCATATATTTT	TRBJ1-3	few	TRBV10-3	.
CASSLAQRTGQGYTF	TGTGCCAGCAGCTTAGCGCAGAGGACAGGGCAGGGCTACACCTTC	TRBJ1-2	.	TRBV7-2	TRBD1
CSASIGTNNEQFF	TGCAGTGCTAGTATAGGTACAAACAATGAGCAGTTCTTC	TRBJ2-1	few	TRBV20-1	.
CASSAYQGSYNSPLHF	TGCGCCAGCAGTGCCTACCAGGGCTCCTATAATTCACCCCTCCACTTT	TRBJ1-6	.	TRBV5-1	.
CASSLWVLSGNTIYF	TGTGCCAGCAGCTTGTGGGTTCTCTCTGGAAACACCATATATTTT	TRBJ1-3	.	TRBV5-6	.
CASSRGPADTQYF	TGCGCCAGCAGCAGGGGCCCCGCGGATACGCAGTATTTT	TRBJ2-3	few	TRBV5-1	.
CASSKGFANTEAFF	TGTGCCAGCAGCAAAGGGTTTGCGAACACTGAAGCTTTCTTT	TRBJ1-1	.	TRBV12-3/TRBV12-4	.
CASSLNRDVRETQYF	TGTGCCAGCAGTTTAAACAGGGATGTTCGAGAGACCCAGTACTTC	TRBJ2-5	.	TRBV12-3/TRBV12-4	.
CASSSSSPGETQYF	TGCGCCAGCAGCTCTTCTAGCCCTGGGGAGACCCAGTACTTC	TRBJ2-5	few	TRBV5-1	.
CASSSYRDSLSYEQYF	TGTGCCAGCAGCTCATACCGGGACAGTCTTTCCTACGAGCAGTACTTC	TRBJ2-7	few	TRBV11-2	TRBD1
CSARAGEGRPSEQFF	TGCAGTGCTAGAGCGGGAGAGGGGAGGCCCTCCGAGCAGTTCTTC	TRBJ2-1	many	TRBV20-1	.
CASSPTTANTEAFF	TGTGCCAGCAGCCCTACTACCGCGAACACTGAAGCTTTCTTT	TRBJ1-1	few	TRBV3-1	.
CASSLYGLEETQYF	TGTGCCAGCAGCTTATACGGATTGGAAGAGACCCAGTACTTC	TRBJ2-5	.	TRBV7-2	.
CASSEWTSGKGEQFF	TGTGCCAGCAGTGAATGGACTAGCGGGAAGGGTGAGCAGTTCTTC	TRBJ2-1	.	TRBV2	TRBD2
CASSKGGTFPYNEQFF	TGTGCCAGCAGCAAAGGGGGGACCTTTCCCTACAATGAGCAGTTCTTC	TRBJ2-1	.	TRBV21-1	.
CASSGPPLAGGSYNEQFF	TGTGCCAGCAGCGGACCACCTCTAGCGGGAGGCTCCTACAATGAGCAGTTCTTC	TRBJ2-1	few	TRBV9	TRBD2
CASSLPSGRGNEQFF	TGTGCCAGCAGCTTACCTAGCGGGAGGGGAAATGAGCAGTTCTTC	TRBJ2-1	many	TRBV7-9	TRBD2
CASSGSYGSGVDIYEQYF	TGTGCCAGCAGCGGGTCCTATGGTAGCGGGGTTGATATCTACGAGCAGTACTTC	TRBJ2-7	many	TRBV11-2	TRBD2
CASSFGGSDQPQHF	TGCGCCAGCAGCTTTGGAGGGTCGGATCAGCCCCAGCATTTT	TRBJ1-5	.	TRBV5-1	.
CASSLEYGVTEAFF	TGCGCCAGCAGCTTGGAGTACGGGGTCACTGAAGCTTTCTTT	TRBJ1-1	few	TRBV5-1	.
CASSLKTGVIDGYTF	TGTGCCAGCAGCCTTAAGACAGGGGTCATTGATGGCTACACCTTC	TRBJ1-2	few	TRBV5-4	TRBD1
CASSFVGGSYGYTF	TGTGCCAGCAGTTTCGTCGGGGGAAGCTATGGCTACACCTTC	TRBJ1-2	many	TRBV6-5	.
CASSELGAGGTETQYF	TGTGCCAGCAGTGAATTAGGGGCGGGAGGGACGGAGACCCAGTACTTC	TRBJ2-5	.	TRBV25-1	TRBD2
CASSWAGTSEETQYF	TGTGCCAGCAGCTGGGCCGGGACTAGCGAAGAGACCCAGTACTTC	TRBJ2-5	.	TRBV7-9	TRBD2